This T cell receptor beta chain was identified during a study of blood T cell repertoires in COVID-19. Across the study: Samples came from the United States, Italy and Spain, spanning acute and convalescent COVID-19.

This clone has only one observation. Patients from Seattle were sampled longitudinally, starting during active infection. As originally analysed: Reference gene primer amplification in the assay estimated nucleated cell counts. TCRdb's copy holds only in-frame clones and misses some; the assay was immunoSEQ multiplex PCR. D and trimming come from the DNA, and the V and J calls and clone size come from that table. The data show about 200,000 clones, with 92% seen just once and 0.82% held by the top ten. V lost 5 bases and J lost 3; bases outside the gene matches: 4. The germline gives CDR1 SGHNT, CDR2 YENEEA. This CDR3 region has 14 residues.

Sequencing input: peripheral blood. This clonotype was obtained from a man in his 60s with COVID-19, enrolled during active disease. J is TRBJ2-3 and V is TRBV11-3; 8 nucleotides agree with TRBD2. CDR3 amino acids: CASSPGTSTDTQYF. In DNA form, the CDR3 reads TGTGCCAGCAGCCCCGGGACTAGTACAGATACGCAGTATTTT.